The 10 T cell receptor beta chains below all came from one sample that was sequenced in a study of blood T cell repertoires in COVID-19. Profiling relied on immunoSEQ multiplex PCR, and the TCRdb table lists in-frame clones only, not all of them. The table has about 200,000 clones, roughly 85% seen once; the top ten hold over 2%. Sequences were obtained from peripheral blood. The receptors shown here come from a woman in her sixties or seventies with COVID-19, enrolled during active disease.

The V and J genes are TRBV12-3 or TRBV12-4 and TRBJ1-1; D ambiguous. This CDR3 contains 12 residues. V was clipped by 8 bases and J by 2 bases, with 9 bases between them. The CDR3 spells CASGEENTEAFF. The CDR3 nucleotides are TGTGCCAGCGGGGAGGAAAACACTGAAGCTTTCTTT.

This sequence joins TRBV9 and TRBJ2-7, with D perhaps matching TRBD2 (5 bases). Germline V gene lookup returns CDR1 SGDLS and CDR2 YYNGEE. The CDR3 has 13 amino acids. V was clipped by 3 bases and J by 3 bases, with 10 bases between them. CDR3 nucleotides: TGTGCCAGCAGCGGGACTGGATACTACGAGCAGTACTTC. It specifies CASSGTGYYEQYF.

This clone has just one count. The genes are TRBV19 and TRBJ2-5, with D perhaps matching TRBD2 (5 bases). V was shortened by 8 bases and J by 7 bases, with 8 bases between the two germline ends. The CDR3 has 10 residues. From germline, CDR1 is LNHDA and CDR2 SQIVND (reference sequence). The CDR3 nucleotides read TGTGCCAGTGGAGGTGGGACCCAGTACTTC. Its protein is CASGGGTQYF.

This clone was recorded once. V and J are TRBV5-1 and TRBJ2-5; 10 nucleotides agree with TRBD1. Germline assignment: CDR1 SGHRS and CDR2 YFSETQ. The CDR3 is made up of 16 amino acids. The V segment lost 3 bases and the J segment 5 bases; nucleotides outside the gene matches: 10. The CDR3 loop is CASSYGVRDRGETQYF. CDR3 coding DNA: TGCGCCAGCAGCTACGGGGTTCGGGACAGGGGTGAGACCCAGTACTTC.

The chain links TRBV4-2 to TRBJ1-6, with TRBD1 as a possible D gene (6 bases). The CDR3 consists of 15 residues. Germline V gives CDR1 LGHNA, CDR2 YNFKEQ. The V end was cut by 1 base, the J end by 7 bases, with 11 bases between. The CDR3 DNA sequence: TGTGCCAGCAGCCAAGTAAAAGGACAGAATTCACCCCTCCACTTT. It codes for CASSQVKGQNSPLHF.

The chain couples TRBV14 to TRBJ1-2, with a possible D match to TRBD1 (6 bases). With 0 bases removed from V and 6 bases from J, the gap between germline ends came to 17 bases. The CDR3 consists of 16 residues. Looked up from germline, CDR1 is SGHDN and CDR2 is FVKESK. In DNA form, the CDR3 reads TGTGCCAGCAGCCAAGATAACTGGGCAGGGGAAGATGGCTACACCTTC. It translates to CASSQDNWAGEDGYTF.

The chain couples TRBV5-1 to TRBJ1-1; 9 bases are a match to TRBD1. CDR3 length: 15 amino acids. Germline V gene lookup returns CDR1 SGHRS and CDR2 YFSETQ. Trimming removed 0 bases from V and 7 bases from J; junction bases left unmatched: 7. The chain's CDR3 is CASSLGGTGRNEAFF. The CDR3 DNA sequence: TGCGCCAGCAGCTTGGGAGGGACAGGGCGTAATGAAGCTTTCTTT.

The rearrangement links TRBV19 to TRBJ2-7; 8 nucleotides match TRBD1. This CDR3 spans 15 amino acids. V shed 7 bases, J shed 2 bases, and the junction held 10 bases outside the gene matches. Germline CDR1 is LNHDA and CDR2 is SQIVND (reference sequence). The CDR3 sequence: CASNNPGQAAYEQYF. The CDR3 DNA reads TGTGCCAGTAACAACCCGGGACAGGCCGCCTACGAGCAGTACTTC.

The V call is TRBV7-2, the J call TRBJ2-5; D gene ambiguous. V was pared by 4 bases and J by 2 bases, with 8 bases between. CDR1 and CDR2 from the germline V gene are SGHTA and FQGNSA. The CDR3 has 13 amino acids. The CDR3 loop reads CASSSNRQETQYF. CDR3 nucleotides: TGTGCCAGCAGCTCCAACAGACAAGAGACCCAGTACTTC.

The J gene is TRBJ2-5, the V gene TRBV19; 7 nucleotides agree with TRBD2. This CDR3 has 14 amino acids. V lost 5 bases and J lost 5; bases outside the gene matches: 8. Germline V lookup: CDR1 LNHDA, CDR2 SQIVND (reference sequence). The CDR3 spells CASSAAGVGETQYF. The CDR3 bases are TGTGCCAGTAGTGCGGCGGGAGTCGGGGAGACCCAGTACTTC.